This TCR beta chain was sequenced for a study of blood T cell repertoires in COVID-19. About the research overall: Italy, Spain and the United States were the sources of the convalescent and acute COVID-19 samples.

The CDR3 extends over 14 amino acids. V was pared by 7 bases and J by 5 bases, with 10 bases of the junction left unmatched. CDR1 is LNHDA and CDR2 is SQIVND in the germline V gene (reference sequence). The repertoire was sequenced with immunoSEQ multiplex PCR; TCRdb's copy has only in-frame clones and lacks some. Here the sample spans about 190,000 clones, 89% being singletons. Sequencing was carried out using peripheral blood. The chain combines TRBV19 with TRBJ1-1; 7 nucleotides match TRBD1. This receptor was taken from a middle-aged man with acute or convalescent COVID-19. The CDR3: CASKETGRRTEAFF. CDR3 DNA sequence: TGTGCCAGTAAAGAGACAGGGAGAAGAACTGAAGCTTTCTTT. Together with reference TRBV19 and TRBJ1-1, the CDR3 gives the full variable domain: DGGITQSPKYLFRKEGQNVTLSCEQNLNHDAMYWYRQDPGQGLRLIYYSQIVNDFQKGDIAEGYSVSREKKESFPLTVTSAQKNPTAFYLCASKETGRRTEAFFGQGTRLTVV.